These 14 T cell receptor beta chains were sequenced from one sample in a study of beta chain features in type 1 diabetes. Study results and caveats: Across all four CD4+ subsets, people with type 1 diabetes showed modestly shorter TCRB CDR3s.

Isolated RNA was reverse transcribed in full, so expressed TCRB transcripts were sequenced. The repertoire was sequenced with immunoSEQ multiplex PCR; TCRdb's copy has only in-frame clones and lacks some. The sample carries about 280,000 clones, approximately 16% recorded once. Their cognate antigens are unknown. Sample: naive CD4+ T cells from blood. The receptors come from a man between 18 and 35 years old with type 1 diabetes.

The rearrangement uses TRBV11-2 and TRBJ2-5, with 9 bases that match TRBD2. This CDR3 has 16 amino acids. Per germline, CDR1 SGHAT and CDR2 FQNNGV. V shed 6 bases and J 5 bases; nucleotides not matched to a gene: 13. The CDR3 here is CASSYYPAGGQETQYF. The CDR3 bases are TGTGCCAGCAGTTACTACCCTGCGGGGGGGCAGGAGACCCAGTACTTC.

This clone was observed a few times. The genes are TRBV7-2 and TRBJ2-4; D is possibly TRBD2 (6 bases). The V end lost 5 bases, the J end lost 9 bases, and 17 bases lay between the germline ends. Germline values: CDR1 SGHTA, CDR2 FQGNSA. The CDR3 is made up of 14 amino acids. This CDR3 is CASSPGWGVGIQYF. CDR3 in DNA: TGTGCCAGCAGCCCCGGGTGGGGGGTAGGCATTCAGTACTTC.

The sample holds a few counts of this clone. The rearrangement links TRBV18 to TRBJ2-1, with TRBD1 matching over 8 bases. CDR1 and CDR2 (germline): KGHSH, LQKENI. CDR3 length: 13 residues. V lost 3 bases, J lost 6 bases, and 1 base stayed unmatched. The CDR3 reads CASSPQGANEQFF. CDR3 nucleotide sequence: TGTGCCAGCTCACCCCAGGGGGCCAATGAGCAGTTCTTC.

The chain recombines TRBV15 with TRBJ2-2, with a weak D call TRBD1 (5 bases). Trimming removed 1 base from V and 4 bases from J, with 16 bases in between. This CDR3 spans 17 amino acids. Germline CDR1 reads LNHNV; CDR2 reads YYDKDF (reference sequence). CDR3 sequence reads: CATSRVSGNIGTGELFF. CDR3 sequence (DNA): TGTGCCACCAGCAGAGTTTCAGGGAATATCGGCACCGGGGAGCTGTTTTTT.

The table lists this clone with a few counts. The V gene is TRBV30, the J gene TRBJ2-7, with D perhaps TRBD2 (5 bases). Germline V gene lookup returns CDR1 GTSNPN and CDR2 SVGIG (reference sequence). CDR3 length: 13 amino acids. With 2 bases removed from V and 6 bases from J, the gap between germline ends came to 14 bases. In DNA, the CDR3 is TGTGCCTGGAGTTATCTAGCTACCTCCGAGCAGTACTTC. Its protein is CAWSYLATSEQYF.

CDR3 sequence: CASRPGQGENIQYF. In DNA form, the CDR3 reads TGTGCCAGCAGACCGGGACAGGGGGAAAACATTCAGTACTTC. V is TRBV6-6 and J is TRBJ2-4, with 11 bases that match TRBD1. Germline V gene data show CDR1 as MNHNY and CDR2 as SVGAGI (reference sequence). V trimming: 6 bases; J trimming: 5 bases; junction bases outside the gene matches: 3. The CDR3 consists of 14 residues.

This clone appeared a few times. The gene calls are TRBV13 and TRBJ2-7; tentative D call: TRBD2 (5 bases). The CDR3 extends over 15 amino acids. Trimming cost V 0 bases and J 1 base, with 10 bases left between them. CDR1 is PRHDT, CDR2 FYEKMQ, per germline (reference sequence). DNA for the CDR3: TGTGCCAGCAGCTTAGGACTAGATAAGTCCTACGAGCAGTACTTC. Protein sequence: CASSLGLDKSYEQYF.

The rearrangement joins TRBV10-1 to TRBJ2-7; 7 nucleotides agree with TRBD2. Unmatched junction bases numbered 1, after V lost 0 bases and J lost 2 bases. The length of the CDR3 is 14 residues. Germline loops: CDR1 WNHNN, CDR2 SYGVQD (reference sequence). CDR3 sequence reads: CASSESSGPYEQYF. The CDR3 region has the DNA TGCGCCAGCAGTGAGTCTAGCGGGCCCTACGAGCAGTACTTC.

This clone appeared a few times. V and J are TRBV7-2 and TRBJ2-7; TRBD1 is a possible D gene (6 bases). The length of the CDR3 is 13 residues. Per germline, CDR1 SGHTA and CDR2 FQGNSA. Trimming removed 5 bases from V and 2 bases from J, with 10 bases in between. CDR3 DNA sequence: TGTGCCAGCAGCCCGGGACAAACCTACGAGCAGTACTTC. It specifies CASSPGQTYEQYF.

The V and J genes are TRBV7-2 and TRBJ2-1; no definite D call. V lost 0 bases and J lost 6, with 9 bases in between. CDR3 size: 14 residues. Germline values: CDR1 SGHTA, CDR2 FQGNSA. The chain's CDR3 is CASSLAGPSNEQFF. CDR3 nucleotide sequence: TGTGCCAGCAGCTTAGCGGGCCCCAGCAATGAGCAGTTCTTC.

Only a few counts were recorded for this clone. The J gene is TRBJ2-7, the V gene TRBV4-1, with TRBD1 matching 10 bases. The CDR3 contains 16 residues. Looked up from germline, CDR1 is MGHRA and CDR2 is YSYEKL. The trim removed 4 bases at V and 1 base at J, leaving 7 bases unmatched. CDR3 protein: CASSPPGQGKSYEQYF. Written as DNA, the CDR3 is TGCGCCAGCAGCCCTCCGGGACAGGGGAAATCCTACGAGCAGTACTTC.

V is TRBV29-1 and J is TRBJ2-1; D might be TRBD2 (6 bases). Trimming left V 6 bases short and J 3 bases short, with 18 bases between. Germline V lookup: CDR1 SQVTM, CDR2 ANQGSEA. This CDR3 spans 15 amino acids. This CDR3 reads CSVTLSGLHYNEQFF. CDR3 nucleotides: TGCAGCGTGACCCTTTCGGGACTCCACTACAATGAGCAGTTCTTC.

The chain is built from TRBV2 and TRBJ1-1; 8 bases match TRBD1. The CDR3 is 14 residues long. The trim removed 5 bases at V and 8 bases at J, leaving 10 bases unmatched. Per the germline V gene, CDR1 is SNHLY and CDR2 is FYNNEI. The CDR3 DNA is TGTGCCAGCAGTTCCCGACAGGGGCAAACAGAAGCTTTCTTT. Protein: CASSSRQGQTEAFF.

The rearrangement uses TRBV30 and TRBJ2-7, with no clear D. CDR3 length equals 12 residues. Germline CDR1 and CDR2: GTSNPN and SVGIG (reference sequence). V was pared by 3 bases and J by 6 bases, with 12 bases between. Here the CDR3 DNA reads TGTGCCTGGAGGGCCCCGTTCACCGAGCAGTACTTC. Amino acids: CAWRAPFTEQYF.